This T cell receptor (beta chain) originates from a study of T cells in Graves' hyperthyroidism and ophthalmopathy. Study results and limitations: Most thyroid clonotypes with frequency above 0.001 were detected in blood.

Amplified regions were TCR beta CDR3 sequences from RNA transcripts. When the TCR CDR3 underwent first-round RT-PCR, the HTBI primer set was used. TCRdb recomputed calls from the multiplex PCR reads with MiXCR, one row per CDR3 protein. This table holds some 620,000 distinct CDR3 sequences, around 16% found once. Germline-derived CDR1 and CDR2 are DFQATT and SNEGSKA (reference sequence). CDR3 length equals 14 residues. In this sample, this clonotype turned up a few times. The antigen remains undetermined. One end of the junction varies from germline; a read error may be responsible. Subjects aged 18 to 65 presented with newly diagnosed hyperthyroidism of less than 2 months' duration. The PBMCs were sourced from fresh peripheral blood (more than 8.5 ml).

Material: blood. The chain recombines TRBV20-1 with TRBJ2-1; D is possibly TRBD1 (6 bases). This TCR was sampled from a woman in her thirties with Graves' hyperthyroidism. CDR3 sequence (DNA): TGCAGTGCGGTAGACAGGATCTCCCACAATGAGCAGTTCTTC. Translated: CSAVDRISHNEQFF.